These T cell receptor beta chains were read from a single sample in a study of blood T cells in healthy people across ages. TCRdb reprocessed the 5' RACE reads with MiXCR, giving one entry per CDR3 protein. Of about 1.1 million distinct CDR3 sequences listed, around two fifths are singletons. The sample consisted of blood. These receptors all come from a man between 18 and 29 years old in good health. Both conserved end residues are trimmed from each CDR3. Each record gives: J gene, D gene, V gene, CDR3 protein. D genes are given only for firm matches.

TRBJ2-1	TRBD2	TRBV7-6	ASSLVRGSAYNEQF
TRBJ2-4	TRBD2	TRBV20-1	SASGGAAKNIQY
TRBJ2-1	TRBD2	TRBV18	ASSPAAGEWNEQF
.	TRBD2	TRBV19	ASSILSSGGYNEQY
TRBJ2-3	TRBD2	TRBV10-3	AISPGTSGTDTQY
TRBJ2-3	.	TRBV7-9	ASSSRGAETDTQY
TRBJ1-1	.	TRBV2	ASKSVENTEAF
TRBJ1-4	.	TRBV6-2/TRBV6-3	ASRQPRQKPNEKLF
TRBJ2-7	.	TRBV5-1	ASSDNTRFGYNEQY
TRBJ2-1	.	TRBV9	ASSVGLENNNEQF
TRBJ2-1	TRBD2	TRBV5-1	ASSFSGGVYNEQF
TRBJ2-2	.	TRBV6-2/TRBV6-3	ASRALTENTGELF
TRBJ1-2	.	TRBV7-9	ASTVVETQGYT
TRBJ2-7	.	TRBV29-1	SVGGPAEQY
TRBJ1-1	TRBD1	TRBV9	ASASGDRGSTEAF
TRBJ1-2	.	TRBV25-1	ASSPQDGYGYT
TRBJ2-5	.	TRBV2	ASTEYQETQY
TRBJ2-1	TRBD2	TRBV6-2/TRBV6-3	ASIQDTSGYNEQF
TRBJ2-5	.	TRBV5-1	ASRFSRGETQY
TRBJ2-1	.	TRBV12-3/TRBV12-4	ASRGGTAEQF
TRBJ2-7	TRBD2	TRBV20-1	SARDPGLAGGGEQY
.	.	TRBV19	ASSRDGAVYSYNEQY
TRBJ2-1	TRBD1	TRBV20-1	SAKNPGQGRTNEQF
TRBJ2-1	.	TRBV11-1	ASSHPRLDGSSYNEHF
TRBJ2-3	.	TRBV7-2	ASSLGVPDTQY
.	.	TRBV6-5	ASSYGRTSYEQY
TRBJ2-3	.	TRBV20-1	SARPAVSGTDTQY
TRBJ2-2	.	TRBV7-3	ASSLTRATGELF
TRBJ2-7	.	TRBV12-3/TRBV12-4	ASSLATENEQY
TRBJ1-2	.	TRBV3-1	ASSQDIYGYT
TRBJ1-1	.	TRBV12-3/TRBV12-4	ASSPGPSTEAF
TRBJ1-1	.	TRBV7-9	ASSGLYGGNTEAF